This T cell receptor beta chain was documented in a study of molecular identifiers for immune sequencing clone quantification. CDR1 and CDR2 (germline): SGDLS, YYNGEE. V trimming: 3 bases; J trimming: 6 bases; junction bases outside the gene matches: 10. CDR3 length equals 16 residues. This clonotype was picked up many times. Bulk TCR libraries used previously described methods and listed TCR primers. TCRdb processed the PCR reads anew with MiXCR; each CDR3 protein has one entry. This repertoire shows over 600,000 distinct CDR3 sequences, 15% to 20% found once; its top ten account for 0.85% to 0.9%. The authors sorted naive CD8 T cells as CD8+CD4-CCR7+CD45RA+.

The sample taken for sequencing was naive CD8+ T cells from blood, with Jurkat cell RNA spiked in. The subset denotes: FACS-sorted CD8+CD4-CCR7+CD45RA+ naive T cells. This receptor was obtained from a human donor in good health. Some libraries in this study had Jurkat cell RNA spiked in. V is TRBV9 and J is TRBJ2-3, with 10 bases identical to TRBD2. CDR3 sequence: CASSAPSSGSSDTQYF. DNA for the CDR3: TGTGCCAGCAGCGCTCCGTCTAGCGGGAGTTCGGATACGCAGTATTTT.